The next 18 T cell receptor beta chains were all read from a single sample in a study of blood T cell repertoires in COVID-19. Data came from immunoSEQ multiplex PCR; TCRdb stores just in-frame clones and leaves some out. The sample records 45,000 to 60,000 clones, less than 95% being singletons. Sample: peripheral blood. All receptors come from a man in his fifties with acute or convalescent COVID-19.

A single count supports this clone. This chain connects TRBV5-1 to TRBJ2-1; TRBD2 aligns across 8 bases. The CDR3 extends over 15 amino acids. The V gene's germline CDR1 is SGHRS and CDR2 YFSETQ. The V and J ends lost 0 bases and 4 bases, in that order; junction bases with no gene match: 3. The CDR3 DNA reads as TGCGCCAGCAGCTTGGCACTAGCGGATTACAATGAGCAGTTCTTC. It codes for CASSLALADYNEQFF.

CDR3: CASSSVGGTEAFF. CDR3 sequence (DNA): TGTGCCAGCAGCTCGGTGGGGGGAACTGAAGCTTTCTTT. The chain employs TRBV3-1 (or the pseudogene TRBV3-2) and TRBJ1-1; D perhaps matches TRBD1 (5 bases). CDR1 is LGHDT, CDR2 YNNKEL, per germline (reference sequence). This CDR3 spans 13 amino acids. V lost 5 bases to trimming and J lost 5 bases, with 12 bases between them.

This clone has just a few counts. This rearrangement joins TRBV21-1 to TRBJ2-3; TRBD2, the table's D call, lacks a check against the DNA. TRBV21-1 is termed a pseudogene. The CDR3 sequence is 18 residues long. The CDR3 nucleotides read TGTGCCAGCAGCAAAGTTATGTGTGGGACTAGATTCACAGATACGCAGTATTTT. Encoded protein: CASSKVMCGTRFTDTQYF.

The CDR3: CASSQEKVRSALTGELFF. CDR3 nucleotide sequence: TGTGCCAGCAGCCAAGAGAAGGTACGGAGCGCTCTTACCGGGGAGCTGTTTTTT. The chain couples TRBV4-2 to TRBJ2-2, with D unclear. The CDR3 has 18 residues. The germline gives CDR1 LGHNA, CDR2 YNFKEQ. Trimming took 0 bases from V and 5 from J, leaving 19 bases between them.

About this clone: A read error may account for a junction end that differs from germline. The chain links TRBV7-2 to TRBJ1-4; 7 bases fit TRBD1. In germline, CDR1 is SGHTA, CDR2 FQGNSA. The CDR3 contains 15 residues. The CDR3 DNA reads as TGTGCCAGCAGTTTAGGGGGCAGGGGTGATGAAAAACTGTTTTTT. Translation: CASSLGGRGDEKLFF.

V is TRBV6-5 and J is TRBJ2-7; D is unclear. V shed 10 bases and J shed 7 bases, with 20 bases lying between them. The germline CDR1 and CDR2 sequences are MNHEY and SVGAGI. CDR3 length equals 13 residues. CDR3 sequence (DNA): TGTGCCACCTCTCCCGCGATGACGGAGGAGCAGTACTTC. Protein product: CATSPAMTEEQYF.

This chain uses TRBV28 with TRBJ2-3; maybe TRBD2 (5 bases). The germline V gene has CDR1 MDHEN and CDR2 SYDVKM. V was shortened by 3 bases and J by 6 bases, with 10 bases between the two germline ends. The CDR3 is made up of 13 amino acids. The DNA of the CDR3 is TGTGCCAGCAGTTTGCTGTCGGGGGATACGCAGTATTTT. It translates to CASSLLSGDTQYF.

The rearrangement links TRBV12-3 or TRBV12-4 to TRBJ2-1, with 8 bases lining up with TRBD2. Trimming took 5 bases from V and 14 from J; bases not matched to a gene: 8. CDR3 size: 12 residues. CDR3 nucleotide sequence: TGTGCCAGCAGTGGGACTAGGGGTACCGAGTTCTTC. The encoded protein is CASSGTRGTEFF.

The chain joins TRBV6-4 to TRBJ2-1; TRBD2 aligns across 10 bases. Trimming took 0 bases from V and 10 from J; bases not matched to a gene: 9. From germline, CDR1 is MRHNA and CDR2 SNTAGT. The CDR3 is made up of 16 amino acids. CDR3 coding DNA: TGTGCCAGCAGTGACTCGAAAGCGGGGGGGAAGGGGGAGCAGTTCTTC. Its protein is CASSDSKAGGKGEQFF.

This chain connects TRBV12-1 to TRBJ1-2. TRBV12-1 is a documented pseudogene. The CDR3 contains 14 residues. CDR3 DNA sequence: TGTGCCAGCAGCTGGCGAGGGAGCTCCTATGGCTACACCTTC. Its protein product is CASSWRGSSYGYTF.

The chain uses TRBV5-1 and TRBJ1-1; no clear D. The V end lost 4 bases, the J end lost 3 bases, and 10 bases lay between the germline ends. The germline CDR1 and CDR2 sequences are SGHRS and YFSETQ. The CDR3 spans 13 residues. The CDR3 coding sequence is TGCGCCAGCAGCGAACGGGTGGACACTGAAGCTTTCTTT. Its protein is CASSERVDTEAFF.

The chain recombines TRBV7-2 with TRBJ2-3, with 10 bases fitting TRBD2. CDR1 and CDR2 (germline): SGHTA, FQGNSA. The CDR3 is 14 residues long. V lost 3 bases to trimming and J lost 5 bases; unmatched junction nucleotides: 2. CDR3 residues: CASSFTSGEDTQYF. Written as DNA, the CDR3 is TGTGCCAGCAGCTTTACTAGCGGGGAAGATACGCAGTATTTT.

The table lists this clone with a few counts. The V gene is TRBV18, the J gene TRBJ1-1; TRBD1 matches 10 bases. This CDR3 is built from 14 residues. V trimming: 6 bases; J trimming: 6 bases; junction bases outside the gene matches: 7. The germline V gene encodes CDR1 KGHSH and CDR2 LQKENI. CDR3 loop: CASSLDRGGSEAFF. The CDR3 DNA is TGTGCCAGCTCCCTGGACAGGGGGGGCTCTGAAGCTTTCTTT.

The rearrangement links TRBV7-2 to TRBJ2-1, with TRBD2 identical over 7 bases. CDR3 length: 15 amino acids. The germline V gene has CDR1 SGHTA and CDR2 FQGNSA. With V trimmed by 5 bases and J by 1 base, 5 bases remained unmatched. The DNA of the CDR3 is TGTGCCAGCAGCGCAGCTAGCGGTTCCTACAATGAGCAGTTCTTC. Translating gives CASSAASGSYNEQFF.

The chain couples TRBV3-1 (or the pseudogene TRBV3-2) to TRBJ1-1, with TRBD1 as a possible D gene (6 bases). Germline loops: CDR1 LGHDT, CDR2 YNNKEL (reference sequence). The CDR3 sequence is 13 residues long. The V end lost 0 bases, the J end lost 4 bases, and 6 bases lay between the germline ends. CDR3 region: CASSQEGGTEAFF. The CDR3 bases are TGTGCCAGCAGCCAAGAAGGGGGCACTGAAGCTTTCTTT.

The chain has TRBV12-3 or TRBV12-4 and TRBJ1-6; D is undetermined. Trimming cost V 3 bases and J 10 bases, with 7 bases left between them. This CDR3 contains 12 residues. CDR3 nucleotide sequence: TGTGCCAGCAGTTTTCCCCAGTCACCCCTCCACTTT. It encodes CASSFPQSPLHF.

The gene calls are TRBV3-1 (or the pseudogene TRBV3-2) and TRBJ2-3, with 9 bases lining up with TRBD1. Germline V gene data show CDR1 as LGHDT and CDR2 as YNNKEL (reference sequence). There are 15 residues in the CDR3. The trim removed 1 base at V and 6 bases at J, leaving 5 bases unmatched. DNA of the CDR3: TGTGCCAGCAGCCAAGGGACAGGGGAGGGCGATACGCAGTATTTT. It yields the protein CASSQGTGEGDTQYF.

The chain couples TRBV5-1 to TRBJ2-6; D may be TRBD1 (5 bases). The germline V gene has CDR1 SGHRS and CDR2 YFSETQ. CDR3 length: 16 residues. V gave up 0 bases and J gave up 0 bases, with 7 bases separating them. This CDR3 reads CASSLEQGSGANVLTF. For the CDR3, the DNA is TGCGCCAGCAGCTTGGAGCAGGGCTCTGGGGCCAACGTCCTGACTTTC.